The T cell receptor beta chain under discussion was sequenced for a study of blood T cell repertoires in COVID-19 (TCRdb year 2020). Looking at the study overall: Samples from collaborators originated in the United States, Italy and Spain and spanned both the acute and convalescent phases of COVID-19. The prospective study material was composed of cDNA or gDNA derived from T cells, B-cell-depleted T cells, or PBMCs. The dataset comprised deeply sampled blood TCRbeta repertoires from subjects exposed to, actively infected with, or recovered from COVID-19. A freely available public database, intended as a resource for researchers studying the immune response to SARS-CoV-2, is where the repertoires were released. The samples were drawn from the first 160 participants of the ongoing ImmuneRACE study and from under 1,500 subjects provided by 6 global collaborators. Sample metadata almost always included a de-identified subject ID, COVID-19 status, age in years and sex. Where HLA class I and class II types were available, the types were taken from metadata supplied by the sample provider, not from assay-based typing. General findings and caveats noted by the study authors: The quantity of clinical and demographic metadata differed by source and by participant and was supplied without curation.

In regard to this clone: This clone's antigen is unknown. Base quality data are lacking; no much larger clone is found one base away.

The germline V gene encodes CDR1 SNHLY and CDR2 FYNNEI. The CDR3 holds 14 amino acids from the cysteine to the phenylalanine. Only the CDR3 portion is preserved as DNA: 42 bases, with reading frame beginning at the first base. The junction shows trimming of 11 bases on V and 7 bases on J, and the gene matches do not reach 10 bases of it. Each collaborating institution followed its own protocols to collect whole blood in K2EDTA tubes. For TCRbeta analysis, collaborators shipped samples in one of three forms: frozen whole blood, isolated PBMCs, or DNA extracted from either of those sample types. TCRbeta CDR3 regions were amplified from genomic DNA by means of the immunoSEQ Assay, a bias-controlled multiplex PCR. The source study handled its data this way. Within the assay, amplification of reference gene primers was used to estimate how many nucleated cells each sample contained. To quantify the absolute abundance of each unique TCRbeta CDR3 rearrangement, sequence reads were collapsed and filtered. For each sample, productive Simpson clonality was calculated as the square root of Simpson's diversity index across productive rearrangements. The table comes from immuneACCESS by way of TCRdb, which keeps in-frame sequences with V and J called. Part of the clones is missing from these tables; in studies checked, under half for an unresolved V gene and the rest for unknown reasons. V, J and clone size are those of that table, while D and trimming were read from the DNA. This sample lists more than 100,000 clones; around 86% were detected once. Of the sample, 25% to 30% is held by the ten largest clones.

The sample consisted of peripheral blood. The clonotype was recovered from a woman in her 70s with acute or convalescent COVID-19. The rearrangement joined TRBV2 to TRBJ2-1; the central 11 bases match TRBD2. The CDR3 region: CAANSGGAWNEQFF. The sequenced DNA is TGTGCCGCCAATAGCGGGGGGGCTTGGAATGAGCAGTTCTTC.